These 9 T cell receptor beta chains originate from one sample sequenced in a study of neurological immune-mediated disorders. A single record per CDR3 protein comes from TCRdb applying MiXCR to the 5' RACE reads. The sample lists 65,000 to 80,000 distinct CDR3 sequences; roughly 4.9% were seen once. The specimen was PBMCs. The receptors here all came from a woman in her sixties or seventies with multiple sclerosis.

The table lists this clonotype with many counts. This chain uses TRBV29-1 with TRBJ2-3; a weak D match, TRBD2 (8 bases). CDR3 size: 15 residues. Trimming removed 4 bases at V and 4 bases at J, with 18 bases between. The germline CDR1 and CDR2 sequences are SQVTM and ANQGSEA. As DNA, the CDR3 is TGCAGCGTTGGACTAGCGCGAGGGGGCCCAGATACGCAGTATTTT. Its translation is CSVGLARGGPDTQYF.

CDR3 in amino acids: CASSFGTSGDTQYF. The CDR3 DNA reads TGCGCCAGCAGCTTCGGGACTAGCGGGGATACGCAGTATTTT. The J gene is TRBJ2-3, the V gene TRBV5-1, with 12 bases matching TRBD2. CDR1 SGHRS and CDR2 YFSETQ come from the germline V gene. The ends lost 2 bases at V and 6 bases at J; junction bases unmatched: 1. This CDR3 contains 14 residues.

This clonotype was observed many times. The chain combines TRBV10-3 with TRBJ2-3; D is possibly TRBD1 (7 bases). Germline CDR1 reads ENHRY; CDR2 reads SYGVKD. The CDR3 runs to 14 residues. V was clipped by 9 bases and J by 10 bases, with 23 bases between them. The CDR3 nucleotides read TGTGCCATAGGAGGGGGCGAGCGTACTACCCCGCAGTATTTT. This translates into CAIGGGERTTPQYF.

This clonotype has more than one count but fewer than ten. The V call is TRBV4-1, the J call TRBJ2-1; D perhaps matches TRBD1 (6 bases). V lost 3 bases, J lost 3 bases, and 12 bases lay in between. CDR1 is MGHRA, CDR2 YSYEKL, per germline. The CDR3 loop spans 15 amino acids. The CDR3 region has the DNA TGCGCCAGCAGCCAGGATACAGGGAGCTACAATGAGCAGTTCTTC. As protein: CASSQDTGSYNEQFF.

This clonotype was seen at least ten times. The rearrangement links TRBV7-2 to TRBJ2-3; 7 bases map to TRBD2. CDR3 size: 18 residues. The ends lost 1 base at V and 1 base at J; junction bases unmatched: 11. The germline V gene has CDR1 SGHTA and CDR2 FQGNSA. This CDR3 is CASSLEGGSGLRTDTQYF. DNA for the CDR3: TGTGCCAGCAGCTTAGAGGGAGGGAGCGGACTACGCACAGATACGCAGTATTTT.

In this sample, this clonotype turned up a few times. The rearrangement links TRBV5-1 to TRBJ1-2; D remains ambiguous. The V end was cut by 0 bases, the J end by 0 bases, with 6 bases between. The CDR3 loop spans 14 amino acids. Germline V gene lookup returns CDR1 SGHRS and CDR2 YFSETQ. CDR3 residues: CASSLGDSNYGYTF. CDR3 nucleotide sequence: TGCGCCAGCAGCTTGGGGGATTCTAACTATGGCTACACCTTC.

The chain recombines TRBV2 with TRBJ2-7; 9 bases align to TRBD2. V lost 8 bases to trimming and J lost 3 bases; unmatched junction nucleotides: 5. The CDR3 extends over 13 amino acids. Germline lookup yields CDR1 SNHLY and CDR2 FYNNEI. The CDR3 DNA is TGTGCCAGCCAGAGACTAGCGGTCTACGAGCAGTACTTC. It translates to CASQRLAVYEQYF.

This clonotype was recorded at least ten times. The J gene is TRBJ2-4, the V gene TRBV7-6, with TRBD2 as a possible D gene (6 bases). This CDR3 spans 13 amino acids. Between the trimmed V and J ends, which lost 5 bases and 6 bases, there was a span of 11 bases. Germline lookup yields CDR1 SGHVS and CDR2 FNYEAQ. CDR3 in DNA: TGTGCCAGCAGCGGCGGGACGGGAAACATTCAGTACTTC. Translating it yields CASSGGTGNIQYF. Together with reference TRBV7-6 and TRBJ2-4, the CDR3 gives the full variable domain: GAGVSQSPRYKVTKRGQDVALRCDPISGHVSLYWYRQALGQGPEFLTYFNYEAQQDKSGLPNDRFSAERPEGSISTLTIQRTEQRDSAMYRCASSGGTGNIQYFGAGTRLSVL.

Many counts were recorded for this clonotype. This chain uses TRBV5-5 with TRBJ2-1, with 7 bases aligning to TRBD2. The CDR3 loop spans 15 amino acids. V was clipped by 1 base and J by 9 bases; unmatched bases: 10. Germline V gene lookup returns CDR1 SGHKS and CDR2 YYEKEE (reference sequence). The DNA of the CDR3 is TGTGCCAGCAGCTTGTCGGGACTACCGGGAGTTGAGCAGTTCTTC. Protein: CASSLSGLPGVEQFF.